This TCR beta chain emerged from a study of T cell responses to AZD1222 COVID-19 vaccine. About this clone: Its specificity is unknown.

Method: immunoSEQ multiplex PCR; TCRdb's copy keeps in-frame clones and lacks some. The sample consists of 65,000 to 85,000 clones, approximately 83% of them appearing once. Overall study results and limits: Nearly half of spike-specific TCRs reportedly go after variant regions that carry no mutations. Among vaccine-associated CD4 TCRs, coverage spanned spike, with dominance at 160-218 and 743-854. In all cases, repertoires were sampled only after the peak T cell response. Increased Spike-specific TCR breadth and depth were observed after two AZD1222 doses.

This TCR came from an adult who received the AZD1222 COVID-19 vaccine. This sample comprised peripheral blood, obtained 28 days after the second AZD1222 dose.

CDR3 amino acids: CASSLGGLNTEAFF. The CDR3 region has the DNA TGCGCCAGCAGCTTAGGGGGCTTGAACACTGAAGCTTTCTTT. The chain couples TRBV5-1 to TRBJ1-1; 7 bases are shared with TRBD1. The germline gives CDR1 SGHRS, CDR2 YFSETQ. There are 14 residues in the CDR3. V gave up 2 bases and J gave up 0 bases; unmatched junction bases: 1. Combining the CDR3 with reference TRBV5-1 and TRBJ1-1 gives the whole variable domain KAGVTQTPRYLIKTRGQQVTLSCSPISGHRSVSWYQQTPGQGLQFLFEYFSETQRNKGNFPGRFSGRQFSNSRSEMNVSTLELGDSALYLCASSLGGLNTEAFFGQGTRLTVV.